These T cell receptor beta chains were read from a single sample in a study of blood T cell repertoires in COVID-19. Profiling relied on immunoSEQ multiplex PCR, and the TCRdb table lists in-frame clones only, not all of them. The sample lists about 75,000 clones, roughly 84% occurring once. Sequencing was carried out using peripheral blood. These receptors were collected from a woman aged 50 to 60 with acute or convalescent COVID-19. Both conserved end residues are part of each CDR3. Each record gives: D gene, V gene, CDR3 length, J gene, clone size, CDR3 protein, CDR3 DNA. The D gene is left open where the match is weak. Clone size is shown for a subset of rows, as once, few, many or a class of expanded clone.

TRBD1	TRBV6-2/TRBV6-3	18	TRBJ2-5	.	CASSKTPGQGEGWETQYF	TGTGCCAGCAGCAAAACCCCTGGACAGGGTGAGGGTTGGGAGACCCAGTACTTC
.	TRBV5-1	12	TRBJ2-1	once	CASSAGYNEQFF	TGCGCCAGCAGCGCGGGGTACAATGAGCAGTTCTTC
TRBD1	TRBV7-6	15	TRBJ1-4	.	CASSRRTGLNEKLFF	TGTGCCAGCAGCCGACGGACAGGCCTCAATGAAAAACTGTTTTTT
.	TRBV11-2	14	TRBJ2-1	.	CASSVLATDNEQFF	TGTGCCAGCAGCGTCTTAGCGACGGACAATGAGCAGTTCTTC
.	TRBV14	16	TRBJ2-1	.	CASSQPGVRSYNEQFF	TGTGCCAGCAGCCAGCCGGGAGTGAGGTCCTACAATGAGCAGTTCTTC
.	TRBV10-3	14	TRBJ2-3	.	CAIRGHGATDTQYF	TGTGCCATCAGGGGACACGGGGCCACAGATACGCAGTATTTT
.	TRBV29-1	13	TRBJ1-4	.	CSARDGGAEKLFF	TGCAGCGCCCGGGACGGAGGGGCGGAAAAACTGTTTTTT
TRBD1	TRBV6-5	15	TRBJ1-5	.	CASRSPQGRNQPQHF	TGTGCCAGCAGGTCCCCACAGGGGAGGAATCAGCCCCAGCATTTT
.	TRBV6-2/TRBV6-3	18	TRBJ2-1	.	CASSYNPRLTVTYNEQFF	TGTGCCAGCAGTTATAACCCGCGGTTGACAGTTACCTACAATGAGCAGTTCTTC
.	TRBV2	15	TRBJ1-2	.	CASSDRVRVEYGYTF	TGTGCCAGCAGTGATCGTGTCAGGGTGGAATATGGCTACACCTTC
.	TRBV12-5	14	TRBJ2-7	.	CASGPTGGLYEQYF	TGTGCTAGTGGCCCAACCGGGGGTCTCTACGAGCAGTACTTC
.	TRBV28	15	TRBJ2-7	once	CASSLRRIRIHEQYF	TGTGCCAGCAGTTTGAGGCGGATTCGGATCCACGAGCAGTACTTC
TRBD2	TRBV14	15	TRBJ2-3	.	CASSRLAGIADTQYF	TGTGCCAGCAGCCGACTAGCGGGAATAGCAGATACGCAGTATTTT
.	TRBV6-2/TRBV6-3	13	TRBJ2-4	.	CASTPSLLYIQYF	TGTGCCAGCACCCCCTCACTTCTATACATTCAGTACTTC
TRBD1	TRBV19	13	TRBJ1-1	.	CASSDYRGTEAFF	TGTGCCAGTAGCGATTACAGGGGCACTGAAGCTTTCTTT
.	TRBV10-3	16	TRBJ2-1	.	CAISPGGGESYNEQFF	TGTGCCATCAGCCCGGGAGGGGGCGAATCCTACAATGAGCAGTTCTTC
.	TRBV28	15	TRBJ1-5	.	CASSAAGGGNQPQHF	TGTGCCAGCAGCGCCGCGGGGGGGGGTAATCAGCCCCAGCATTTT
.	TRBV6-5	15	TRBJ1-2	.	CASSYVSSSSYGYTF	TGTGCCAGCAGTTACGTTAGCAGCAGTTCATATGGCTACACCTTC
TRBD1	TRBV19	16	TRBJ1-5	.	CASSMSGGWSNQPQHF	TGTGCCAGTAGTATGTCAGGGGGCTGGAGCAATCAGCCCCAGCATTTT
TRBD1	TRBV6-5	15	TRBJ2-7	.	CASSYSRDSPYEQYF	TGTGCCAGCAGTTACTCGAGGGACAGCCCCTACGAGCAGTACTTC
.	TRBV3-1/TRBV3-2	14	TRBJ1-2	.	CASSQDRGRHGYTF	TGTGCCAGCAGCCAAGACAGGGGACGTCATGGCTACACCTTC
.	TRBV12-3/TRBV12-4	11	TRBJ2-7	many	CASSFSGEQYF	TGTGCCAGCAGTTTTTCGGGCGAGCAGTACTTC
TRBD2	TRBV19	15	TRBJ2-3	.	CASSGRAGITDTQYF	TGTGCCAGTAGCGGGAGGGCCGGGATAACAGATACGCAGTATTTT
.	TRBV5-1	20	TRBJ2-3	.	CASSLPSNTHLTTSTDTQYF	TGCGCCAGCAGCTTACCGTCCAATACACATTTAACAACGAGCACAGATACGCAGTATTTT
TRBD2	TRBV5-1	19	TRBJ2-4	.	CASSLEGGLAGVGQNIQYF	TGCGCCAGCAGCTTGGAAGGGGGACTAGCGGGAGTAGGTCAAAACATTCAGTACTTC
.	TRBV4-2	13	TRBJ2-7	.	CASSQEGRGEQYF	TGTGCCAGCAGCCAAGAGGGCAGGGGCGAGCAGTACTTC